Below are 8 T cell receptor beta chains sequenced from a single sample in a study of early T cells in non-severe SARS-CoV-2 infection. TCRdb fed the 5' RACE reads into MiXCR, producing one record per CDR3 protein. The sample consists of around 98,000 distinct CDR3 sequences, 11% of them appearing once. The sample was whole blood. These receptors came from an adult who was a healthcare worker with PCR-confirmed SARS-CoV-2 infection or an uninfected control (not recorded which).

Concerning this clonotype itself: A read error is possible here, since a much larger clone lies one base away. CDR3 protein: CASSLACSTDTQYF. CDR3 DNA: TGTGCCAGCAGCTTAGCGTGTAGCACAGATACGCAGTATTTT. The rearrangement uses TRBV7-9 and TRBJ2-3, with unresolved D. The CDR3 sequence is 14 residues long. Germline CDR1 SEHNR, CDR2 FQNEAQ (reference sequence). V lost 0 bases, J lost 0 bases, and 4 bases lay in between.

This clonotype is classed as medium-sized (0.01 to 0.1%). This chain links TRBV30 with TRBJ1-1; D perhaps matches TRBD1 (5 bases). This CDR3 comprises 14 residues. Germline V CDR1 and CDR2: GTSNPN, SVGIG (reference sequence). V was pared by 5 bases and J by 0 bases, with 13 bases between. The CDR3 loop reads CAWGTSFLNTEAFF. In nucleotides, the CDR3 is TGTGCCTGGGGGACGTCATTTTTGAACACTGAAGCTTTCTTT.

V is TRBV6-1 and J is TRBJ2-7, with TRBD2 as a possible D gene (6 bases). This CDR3 spans 14 amino acids. V was shortened by 2 bases and J by 4 bases, with 12 bases between the two germline ends. Germline V lookup: CDR1 MNHNS, CDR2 SASEGT. The CDR3: CASSEYLGGYEQYF. In DNA, the CDR3 is TGTGCCAGCAGTGAATATCTGGGAGGATACGAGCAGTACTTC.

This clonotype was found a few times. J is TRBJ1-5 and V is TRBV27, with a weak D call TRBD1 (5 bases). V lost 3 bases, J lost 5 bases, and 5 bases lay in between. The CDR3 totals 12 residues. The germline gives CDR1 MNHEY, CDR2 SMNVEV (reference sequence). CDR3 nucleotide sequence: TGTGCCAGCAGTTTCAGGGATCAGCCCCAGCATTTT. Residues: CASSFRDQPQHF.

At least ten counts were recorded for this clonotype. This sequence joins TRBV5-6 and TRBJ2-7; TRBD1 matches 9 bases. Trimming cost V 4 bases and J 3 bases; bases outside gene matches: 8. Looked up from germline, CDR1 is SGHDT and CDR2 is YYEEEE. This CDR3 is built from 15 residues. In DNA form, the CDR3 reads TGTGCCAGCAGCCCTCCGGGACAGGGCCACTACGAGCAGTACTTC. Protein: CASSPPGQGHYEQYF. Based on the CDR3 plus reference TRBV5-6 and TRBJ2-7, the full variable domain is DAGVTQSPTHLIKTRGQQVTLRCSPKSGHDTVSWYQQALGQGPQFIFQYYEEEERQRGNFPDRFSGHQFPNYSSELNVNALLLGDSALYLCASSPPGQGHYEQYFGPGTRLTVT.

Here the CDR3 reads CASSPHFHGYTF. The CDR3, as DNA: TGTGCCAGCAGCCCGCATTTTCATGGCTACACCTTC. The chain uses TRBV7-9 and TRBJ1-2; D is unclear. Per germline, CDR1 SEHNR and CDR2 FQNEAQ (reference sequence). This CDR3 contains 12 residues. V was clipped by 5 bases and J by 6 bases, with 10 bases between them.

This clonotype has a count of ten or more. The J gene is TRBJ2-7, the V gene TRBV6-5; the D call may be TRBD1 or TRBD2 (5 bases each). From germline, CDR1 is MNHEY and CDR2 SVGAGI. This CDR3 region has 15 residues. With 2 bases removed from V and 3 bases from J, the gap between germline ends came to 14 bases. For the CDR3, the DNA is TGTGCCAGCAGTTACGAACCGGGACGGATCTACGAGCAGTACTTC. Translated: CASSYEPGRIYEQYF.

This clonotype was detected many times. The chain joins TRBV6-2 or TRBV6-3 to TRBJ1-2, with D possibly TRBD1 on 6 matching bases. Germline CDR1 MNHEY, CDR2 SVGEGT. The CDR3 length is 14 residues. Trimming removed 7 bases at V and 4 bases at J, with 16 bases between. DNA for the CDR3: TGTGCCAGCACCTACATCCAGGGGATCTATGGCTACACCTTC. Translating gives CASTYIQGIYGYTF.